These 16 T cell receptor beta chains came from one sample sequenced in a study of blood T cell repertoires in COVID-19. The data were produced by immunoSEQ multiplex PCR, yet TCRdb's version contains in-frame clones alone and is incomplete. The sample yields about 240,000 clones, 87% seen once. What was sequenced was peripheral blood. The receptors here all came from a man between 60 and 70 years old who had recovered from COVID-19.

The genes are TRBV5-4 and TRBJ2-4; D possibly corresponds to TRBD1 (5 bases). Germline lookup yields CDR1 SGHNT and CDR2 YYREEE (reference sequence). This CDR3 is built from 16 residues. Trimming shortened V by 2 bases and J by 1 base, and 13 bases separated the two germline ends. The CDR3 sequence: CASSLRGEDAKNIQYF. DNA for the CDR3: TGTGCCAGCAGCTTAAGGGGTGAGGATGCCAAAAACATTCAGTACTTC.

This clone came up a few times. V and J are TRBV2 and TRBJ1-2; D is ambiguous. The length of the CDR3 is 11 residues. V dropped 3 bases and J dropped 8 bases, with 7 bases sitting between them. Germline values: CDR1 SNHLY, CDR2 FYNNEI. The DNA for the CDR3 is TGTGCCAGCAGTGAGAGCAGGGGCTACACCTTC. Translated, it gives CASSESRGYTF.

The chain uses TRBV27 and TRBJ1-2; 8 nucleotides line up with TRBD1. Germline values: CDR1 MNHEY, CDR2 SMNVEV (reference sequence). The CDR3 is made up of 16 amino acids. Losses at the gene ends were 6 bases for V and 2 bases for J; bases not matched to a gene: 11. CDR3 nucleotides: TGTGCCAGCAGACACCACGGGACAGGCCAGAACTATGGCTACACCTTC. It encodes CASRHHGTGQNYGYTF.

The rearrangement uses TRBV30 and TRBJ1-2; maybe TRBD1 (6 bases). Germline CDR1 and CDR2: GTSNPN and SVGIG (reference sequence). This CDR3 region has 14 residues. CDR3 in DNA: TGTGCGTCCGAGCAGACCAGGGGATACTATGGCTACACCTTC. This encodes CASEQTRGYYGYTF.

J is TRBJ1-5 and V is TRBV30; 8 bases are a match to TRBD1. CDR3 length equals 14 residues. Losses at the gene ends were 3 bases for V and 7 bases for J; bases not matched to a gene: 8. The germline CDR1 and CDR2 sequences are GTSNPN and SVGIG (reference sequence). The CDR3 loop is CAWSRGQGRQPQHF. In nucleotides, the CDR3 is TGTGCCTGGAGCCGAGGACAGGGTAGGCAGCCCCAGCATTTT.

The sample holds one count of this clone. The genes are TRBV24-1 and TRBJ2-3; weak D call: TRBD1 (5 bases). Trimming took off 3 bases at V and 2 bases at J, with 11 bases between the two ends. CDR3 length equals 15 residues. Germline CDR1 KGHDR, CDR2 SFDVKD. The CDR3 DNA is TGTGCCACCAGTGATCCCGTTGGGGCCACAGATACGCAGTATTTT. Protein: CATSDPVGATDTQYF.

This clone occurred a few times. The chain recombines TRBV11-2 with TRBJ1-2; D is ambiguous. Germline-derived CDR1 and CDR2 are SGHAT and FQNNGV. This CDR3 region has 15 residues. Trimming pared 1 base from V and 0 bases from J, leaving 9 bases between. CDR3 amino acids: CASSLGEASNYGYTF. The CDR3 DNA sequence: TGTGCCAGCAGCTTAGGGGAGGCGTCTAACTATGGCTACACCTTC.

The chain uses TRBV10-1 and TRBJ2-3, with D maybe TRBD1 (5 bases). Germline lookup yields CDR1 WNHNN and CDR2 SYGVQD (reference sequence). The CDR3 runs 15 residues. Trimming left V 5 bases short and J 0 bases short, with 12 bases between. In nucleotides, the CDR3 is TGCGCCAGCAGTCAACAGACAGCTAGCACAGATACGCAGTATTTT. The encoded protein is CASSQQTASTDTQYF.

The chain is built from TRBV30 and TRBJ1-5, with D unresolved. Trimming took off 1 base at V and 2 bases at J, with 6 bases between the two ends. Germline lookup yields CDR1 GTSNPN and CDR2 SVGIG (reference sequence). This CDR3 has 13 amino acids. CDR3 in amino acids: CAWSERGNQPQHF. The CDR3 coding sequence is TGTGCCTGGAGTGAGAGAGGCAATCAGCCCCAGCATTTT.

The chain has TRBV28 and TRBJ1-3; D call uncertain. Germline CDR1 and CDR2: MDHEN and SYDVKM. The V end was cut by 7 bases, the J end by 4 bases, with 8 bases between. The CDR3 consists of 12 residues. For the CDR3, the DNA is TGTGCCAGCACCAGCGGGGGAAACACCATATATTTT. This encodes CASTSGGNTIYF.

The chain joins TRBV30 to TRBJ1-2, with a possible D match to TRBD1 (5 bases). Germline-derived CDR1 and CDR2 are GTSNPN and SVGIG (reference sequence). The CDR3 consists of 12 residues. V lost 2 bases and J 2 bases, leaving 6 bases between the germline ends. In nucleotides, the CDR3 is TGTGCCTGGAGTTCAGGGAACTATGGCTACACCTTC. This translates into CAWSSGNYGYTF. The full variable domain, in which reference TRBV30 and TRBJ1-2 provide the parts outside the CDR3, is SQTIHQWPATLVQPVGSPLSLECTVEGTSNPNLYWYRQAAGRGLQLLFYSVGIGQISSEVPQNLSASRPQDRQFILSSKKLLLSDSGFYLCAWSSGNYGYTFGSGTRLTVV.

This clone has a single count. The rearrangement links TRBV10-3 to TRBJ2-2; perhaps TRBD2 as D (5 bases). The ends were cut back, 4 bases at V and 2 bases at J, with 11 bases in the middle. This CDR3 is 15 amino acids long. Germline V gene lookup returns CDR1 ENHRY and CDR2 SYGVKD. The chain's CDR3 is CAISAEVINTGELFF. Written as DNA, the CDR3 is TGTGCCATCAGTGCGGAGGTCATAAACACCGGGGAGCTGTTTTTT.

The chain combines TRBV18 with TRBJ2-1; weak D call: TRBD2 (6 bases). The V gene's germline CDR1 is KGHSH and CDR2 LQKENI. The V and J ends lost 3 bases and 7 bases respectively, with 16 bases between them. This CDR3 comprises 15 residues. The CDR3 loop is CASSPSPGLKNEQFF. CDR3 DNA sequence: TGTGCCAGCTCACCGTCCCCGGGACTCAAAAATGAGCAGTTCTTC.

This rearrangement joins TRBV6-5 to TRBJ1-5; D is unresolved. V was shortened by 6 bases and J by 7 bases, with 16 bases between the two germline ends. Germline assignment: CDR1 MNHEY and CDR2 SVGAGI. This CDR3 is 14 amino acids long. Here the CDR3 DNA reads TGTGCCAGCAGCCAACAGACCCAGCGGCAGCCCCAGCATTTT. Translating it yields CASSQQTQRQPQHF.

The chain combines TRBV18 with TRBJ1-1; D may be TRBD1 (5 bases). The V gene's germline CDR1 is KGHSH and CDR2 LQKENI. Deletions cut 5 bases from V and 0 bases from J, with 7 bases between. The CDR3 spans 13 residues. The CDR3 protein is CASSDSLNTEAFF. The CDR3 DNA reads as TGTGCCAGCTCAGACAGTCTGAACACTGAAGCTTTCTTT.

The chain combines TRBV5-6 with TRBJ2-4, with D tentatively TRBD1 (5 bases). V was cut by 0 bases and J by 7 bases, with 8 bases left in between. The V gene's germline CDR1 is SGHDT and CDR2 YYEEEE. This CDR3 is 13 amino acids long. CDR3 residues: CASSLVHRNIQYF. CDR3 bases: TGTGCCAGCAGCTTGGTTCACAGGAACATTCAGTACTTC.